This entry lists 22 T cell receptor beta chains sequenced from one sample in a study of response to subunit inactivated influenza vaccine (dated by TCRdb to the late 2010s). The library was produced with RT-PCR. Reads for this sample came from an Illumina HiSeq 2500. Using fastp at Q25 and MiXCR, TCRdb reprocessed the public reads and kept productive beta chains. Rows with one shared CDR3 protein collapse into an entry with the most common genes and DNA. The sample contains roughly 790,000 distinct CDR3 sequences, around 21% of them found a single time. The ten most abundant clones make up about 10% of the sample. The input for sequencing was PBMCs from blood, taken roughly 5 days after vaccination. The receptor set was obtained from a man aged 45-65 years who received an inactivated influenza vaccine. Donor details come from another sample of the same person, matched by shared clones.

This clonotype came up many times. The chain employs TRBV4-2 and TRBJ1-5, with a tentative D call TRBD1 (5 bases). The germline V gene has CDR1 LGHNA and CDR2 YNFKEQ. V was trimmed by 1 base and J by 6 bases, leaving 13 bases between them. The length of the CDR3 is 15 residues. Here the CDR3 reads CASSQASAGRQPQHF. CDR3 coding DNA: TGTGCCAGCAGCCAAGCTTCGGCAGGGCGTCAGCCCCAGCATTTT.

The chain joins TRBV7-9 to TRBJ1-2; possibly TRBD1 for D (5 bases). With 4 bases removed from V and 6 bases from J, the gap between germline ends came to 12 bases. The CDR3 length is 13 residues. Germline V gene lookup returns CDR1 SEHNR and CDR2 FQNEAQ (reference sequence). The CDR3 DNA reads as TGTGCCAGCAGCTCTCGGGGGGGTAATGGCTACACCTTC. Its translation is CASSSRGGNGYTF.

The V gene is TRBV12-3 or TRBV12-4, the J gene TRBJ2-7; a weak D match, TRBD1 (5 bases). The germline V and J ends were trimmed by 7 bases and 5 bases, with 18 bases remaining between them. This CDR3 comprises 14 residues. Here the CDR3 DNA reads TGTGCCAGCACTTTGGAGTGGCCAGGGAACGAGCAGTACTTC. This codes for CASTLEWPGNEQYF.

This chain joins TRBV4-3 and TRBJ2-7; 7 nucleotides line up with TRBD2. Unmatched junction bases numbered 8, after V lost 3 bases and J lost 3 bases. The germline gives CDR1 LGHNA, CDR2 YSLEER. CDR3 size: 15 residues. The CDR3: CASSQLADLVYEQYF. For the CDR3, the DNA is TGCGCCAGCAGCCAGCTAGCGGACTTAGTCTACGAGCAGTACTTC.

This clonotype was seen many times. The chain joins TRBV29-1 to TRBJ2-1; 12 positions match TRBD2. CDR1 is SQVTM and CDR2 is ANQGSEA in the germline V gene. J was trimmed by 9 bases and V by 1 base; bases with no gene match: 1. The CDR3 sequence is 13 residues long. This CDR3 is CSVEGGLAGEQFF. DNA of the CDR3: TGCAGCGTTGAAGGGGGACTAGCGGGTGAGCAGTTCTTC.

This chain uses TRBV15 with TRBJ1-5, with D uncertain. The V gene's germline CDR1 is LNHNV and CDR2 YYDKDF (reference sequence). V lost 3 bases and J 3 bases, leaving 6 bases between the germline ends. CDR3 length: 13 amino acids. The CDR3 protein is CATSRQHNQPQHF. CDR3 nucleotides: TGTGCCACCAGCAGGCAGCACAATCAGCCCCAGCATTTT.

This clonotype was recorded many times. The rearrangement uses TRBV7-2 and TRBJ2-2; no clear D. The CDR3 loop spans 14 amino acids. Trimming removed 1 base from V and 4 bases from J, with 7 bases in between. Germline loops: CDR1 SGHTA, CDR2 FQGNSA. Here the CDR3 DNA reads TGTGCCAGCAGCTTAGTCGGCAGCACCGGGGAGCTGTTTTTT. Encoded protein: CASSLVGSTGELFF.

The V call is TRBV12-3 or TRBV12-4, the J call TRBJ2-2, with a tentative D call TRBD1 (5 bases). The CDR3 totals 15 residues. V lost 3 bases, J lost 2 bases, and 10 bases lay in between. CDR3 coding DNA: TGTGCCAGCAGTTTCCCAGGGCGAAACACCGGGGAGCTGTTTTTT. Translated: CASSFPGRNTGELFF.

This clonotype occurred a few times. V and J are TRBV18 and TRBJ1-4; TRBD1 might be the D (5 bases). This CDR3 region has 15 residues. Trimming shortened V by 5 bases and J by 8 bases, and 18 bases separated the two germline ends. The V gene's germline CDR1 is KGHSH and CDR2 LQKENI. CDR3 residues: CASSRDRGGTEKLFF. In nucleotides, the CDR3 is TGTGCCAGCTCAAGGGACCGCGGTGGGACGGAAAAACTGTTTTTT.

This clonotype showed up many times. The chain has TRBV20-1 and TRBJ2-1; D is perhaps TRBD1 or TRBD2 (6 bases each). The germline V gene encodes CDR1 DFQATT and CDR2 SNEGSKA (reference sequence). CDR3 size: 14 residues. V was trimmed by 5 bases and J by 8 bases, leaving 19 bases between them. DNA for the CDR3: TGCAGTGCTCCACTAGGGGGGTTTGTAGATGAGCAGTTCTTC. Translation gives CSAPLGGFVDEQFF.

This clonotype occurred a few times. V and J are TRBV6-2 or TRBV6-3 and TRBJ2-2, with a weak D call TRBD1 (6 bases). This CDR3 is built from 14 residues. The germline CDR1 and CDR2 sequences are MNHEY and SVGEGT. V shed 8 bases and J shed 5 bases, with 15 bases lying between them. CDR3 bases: TGTGCCAGCGGACCGTTACAGGGAACCGGGGAGCTGTTTTTT. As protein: CASGPLQGTGELFF.

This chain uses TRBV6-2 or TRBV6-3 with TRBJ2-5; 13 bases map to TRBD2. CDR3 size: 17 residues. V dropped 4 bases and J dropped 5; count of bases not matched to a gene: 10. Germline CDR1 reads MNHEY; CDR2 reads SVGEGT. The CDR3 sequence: CASSSQTSGGKVETQYF. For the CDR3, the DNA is TGTGCCAGCAGTTCCCAGACTAGCGGGGGGAAGGTGGAGACCCAGTACTTC.

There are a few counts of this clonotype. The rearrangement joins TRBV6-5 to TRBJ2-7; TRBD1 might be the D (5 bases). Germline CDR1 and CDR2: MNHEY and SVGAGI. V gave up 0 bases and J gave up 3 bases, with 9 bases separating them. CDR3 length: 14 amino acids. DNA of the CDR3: TGTGCCAGCAGTTACTCGGACACGGACTACGAGCAGTACTTC. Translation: CASSYSDTDYEQYF.

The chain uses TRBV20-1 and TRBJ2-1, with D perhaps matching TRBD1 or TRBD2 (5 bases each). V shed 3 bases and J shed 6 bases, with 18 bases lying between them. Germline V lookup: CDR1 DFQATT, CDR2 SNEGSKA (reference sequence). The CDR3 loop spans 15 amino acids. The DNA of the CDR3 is TGCAGTGCTAGTGGGGGTCCAGGGTCGGTCAATGAGCAGTTCTTC. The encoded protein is CSASGGPGSVNEQFF.

CDR3 residues: CASSSEWGADYGYTF. CDR3 bases: TGTGCCAGCAGCTCCGAATGGGGGGCAGACTATGGCTACACCTTC. J is TRBJ1-2 and V is TRBV7-9, with D possibly being TRBD1 (6 bases). Germline CDR1 reads SEHNR; CDR2 reads FQNEAQ (reference sequence). This CDR3 is built from 15 residues. V lost 4 bases, J lost 3 bases, and 15 bases lay in between. The whole variable domain, remainder taken from reference TRBV7-9 and TRBJ1-2, is DTGVSQNPRHKITKRGQNVTFRCDPISEHNRLYWYRQTLGQGPEFLTYFQNEAQLEKSRLLSDRFSAERPKGSFSTLEIQRTEQGDSAMYLCASSSEWGADYGYTFGSGTRLTVV.

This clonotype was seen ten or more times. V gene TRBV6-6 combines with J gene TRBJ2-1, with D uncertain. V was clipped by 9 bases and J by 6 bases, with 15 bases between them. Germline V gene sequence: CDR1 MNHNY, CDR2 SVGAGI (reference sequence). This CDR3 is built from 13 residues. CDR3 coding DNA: TGTGCCAGTTCTAGGGTCAGGAGCAATGAGCAGTTCTTC. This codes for CASSRVRSNEQFF.

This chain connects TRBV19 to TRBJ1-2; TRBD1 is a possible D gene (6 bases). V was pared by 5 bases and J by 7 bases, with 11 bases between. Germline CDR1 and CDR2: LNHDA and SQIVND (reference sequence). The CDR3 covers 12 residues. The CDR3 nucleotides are TGTGCCAGTAGTTTCTACAGGGCTGGCTACACCTTC. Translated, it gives CASSFYRAGYTF.

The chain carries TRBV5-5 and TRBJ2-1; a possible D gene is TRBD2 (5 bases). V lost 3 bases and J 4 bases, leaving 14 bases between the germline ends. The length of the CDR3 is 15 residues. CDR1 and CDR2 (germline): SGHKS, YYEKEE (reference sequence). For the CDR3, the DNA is TGTGCCAGCAGCTGGACTGGAGGACCATACAATGAGCAGTTCTTC. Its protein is CASSWTGGPYNEQFF.

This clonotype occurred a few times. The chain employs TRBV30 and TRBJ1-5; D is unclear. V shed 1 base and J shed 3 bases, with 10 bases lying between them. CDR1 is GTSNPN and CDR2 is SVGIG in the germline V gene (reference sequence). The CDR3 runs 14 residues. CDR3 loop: CAWSGGVSNQPQHF. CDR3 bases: TGTGCCTGGAGTGGTGGGGTATCCAATCAGCCCCAGCATTTT.

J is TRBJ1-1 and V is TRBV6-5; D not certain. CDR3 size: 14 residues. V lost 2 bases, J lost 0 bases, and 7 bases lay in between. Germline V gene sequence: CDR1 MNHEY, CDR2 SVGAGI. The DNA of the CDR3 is TGTGCCAGCAGTTACAGAGATATGAACACTGAAGCTTTCTTT. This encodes CASSYRDMNTEAFF.

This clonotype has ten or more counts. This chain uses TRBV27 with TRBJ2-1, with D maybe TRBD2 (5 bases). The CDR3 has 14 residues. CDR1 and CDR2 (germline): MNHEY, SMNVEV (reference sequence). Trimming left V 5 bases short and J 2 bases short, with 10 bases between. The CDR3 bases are TGTGCCAGCAGTCGGACTGGGCCCTACAATGAGCAGTTCTTC. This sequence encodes CASSRTGPYNEQFF.

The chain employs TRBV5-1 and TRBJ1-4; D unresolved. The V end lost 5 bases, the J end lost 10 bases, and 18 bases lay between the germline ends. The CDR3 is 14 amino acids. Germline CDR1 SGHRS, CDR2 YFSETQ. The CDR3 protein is CASRPELGNGKLFF. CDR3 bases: TGCGCCAGCAGACCGGAACTCGGGAACGGAAAACTGTTTTTT.